These T cell receptor beta chains were read from a single sample in a study of shared clonotypes between healthy human individuals. Data came from immunoSEQ multiplex PCR; TCRdb stores just in-frame clones and leaves some out. The data hold hundreds of thousands of clones, with 55% to 85% observed a single time. The sequenced sample consisted of memory CD4+ T cells sorted from blood. The receptors were gathered from a woman between 25 and 40 years old in good health. Each CDR3 is given with its conserved first and last residue. The listing skips clone size in some rows; elsewhere it reads once, few, many or a size class.

V	size	J	CDR3
TRBV5-1	-	TRBJ2-7	CASSLGGQGYEQYF
TRBV2	few	TRBJ1-1	CASSWGGTKNTEAFF
TRBV7-3	-	TRBJ2-3	CASSPQRTDTQYF
TRBV19	once	TRBJ1-4	CASSGPDRAVEKLFF
TRBV27	-	TRBJ2-3	CASSLPGGDTQYF
TRBV6-5	-	TRBJ2-2	CASSYRVDPTGELFF
TRBV28	-	TRBJ1-1	CASSFDWRGATEAFF
TRBV18	-	TRBJ1-2	CASSPNRGIDYTF
TRBV19	many	TRBJ2-5	CASSIALLQETQYF
TRBV5-1	-	TRBJ1-1	CASRIRGVNTEAFF
TRBV14	-	TRBJ2-7	CASSWTGLSEQYF
TRBV28	few	TRBJ1-5	CASRGTSNQPQHF
TRBV19	-	TRBJ1-5	CASSWDASLYSNQPQHF
TRBV2	-	TRBJ1-2	CASSEEGSNYGYTF
TRBV7-8	many	TRBJ2-7	CASSVQGLASYEQYF
TRBV5-4	-	TRBJ2-1	CASSLGGRSDNEQFF
TRBV6-1	few	TRBJ2-2	CASSQGAGELFF
TRBV28	once	TRBJ2-7	CASRLQGREQYF
TRBV15	-	TRBJ2-7	CATSRDFFSRTEYHEQYF
TRBV28	-	TRBJ2-4	CASSPFEGGDPSSKNIQYF
TRBV7-9	-	TRBJ2-1	CASSLFRARNEQFF
TRBV7-9	-	TRBJ2-7	CASSPQLGETQYF
TRBV29-1	-	TRBJ2-5	CSANGDEETQYF
TRBV4-1	-	TRBJ2-1	CASSPQHRDEQFF
TRBV7-3	-	TRBJ2-2	CASSPRGPYTGELFF
TRBV2	-	TRBJ2-1	CASSRDRSSYNEQFF
TRBV20-1	few	TRBJ2-5	CSATVDTQYF
TRBV11-3	-	TRBJ2-7	CASSLGLFYEQYF
TRBV11-2	-	TRBJ1-2	CASSLGGLGGYGYTF
TRBV18	-	TRBJ1-3	CASSPTGNSGNTIYF
TRBV29-1	-	TRBJ2-3	CSVEARGGSADTQYF
TRBV7-3	-	TRBJ1-2	CASSKGHRNGYTF
TRBV19	-	TRBJ2-7	CASAGQAYEQYF
TRBV9	-	TRBJ2-7	CASSVDGGRANEQYF
TRBV4-1	once	TRBJ1-3	CASSQGVLGLFSGNTIYF
TRBV11-2	many	TRBJ2-7	CASSLADREQYF
TRBV6-1	-	TRBJ2-7	CASSESPYEQYF
TRBV28	-	TRBJ2-7	CASTPGPWGYEQYF
TRBV2	-	TRBJ2-7	CASSPLGTGYYEQYF